This T cell receptor beta chain was captured in a study of blood T cell repertoires in COVID-19. Study-wide context: T cells, B-cell-depleted T cells, or PBMCs provided the cDNA or gDNA that served as material.

Germline-derived CDR1 and CDR2 are SNHLY and FYNNEI. The CDR3 has 15 amino acids. The trim removed 6 bases at V and 0 bases at J, leaving 3 bases unmatched. This clone was seen only once. Clones were read by immunoSEQ multiplex PCR, and TCRdb kept only the in-frame ones, dropping some. Among around 170,000 clones listed, roughly 80% were seen once. V gene TRBV2 combines with J gene TRBJ2-7, with 12 bases matching TRBD2. The sample taken for sequencing was PBMCs or T cells enriched from blood (not recorded which). The TCR originated in a man between 60 and 75 years old who had been exposed to COVID-19. CDR3 nucleotide sequence: TGTGCCAGCAGCCTAGCGGGAGGGAGCTCCTACGAGCAGTACTTC. Translated, it gives CASSLAGGSSYEQYF.